This TCR beta chain was captured by sequencing in a study of radiation and T cells in renal cell carcinoma. Treatment noted: treatment-naive control, cytoreductive nephrectomy. Profiling relied on immunoSEQ multiplex PCR, and the TCRdb table lists in-frame clones only, not all of them. The data show some 25,000 clones, roughly 64% seen once. The source of this sequence is a man in his forties with renal cell carcinoma. The sample in question was tumor tissue, obtained from a patient whose treatment was nephrectomy without radiotherapy.

The CDR3 nucleotides read TGTGCCAGCAGCCTCATTGGGGGGGCCGGCTCCTATAATTCACCCCTCCACTTT. Residues: CASSLIGGAGSYNSPLHF. The J gene is TRBJ1-6, the V gene TRBV14, with a tentative D call TRBD1 (6 bases). This CDR3 has 18 amino acids. Trimming took 4 bases from V and 0 from J, leaving 16 bases between them. The germline V gene encodes CDR1 SGHDN and CDR2 FVKESK. The variable domain in full, with the rest retrieved from reference TRBV14 and TRBJ1-6, is EAGVTQFPSHSVIEKGQTVTLRCDPISGHDNLYWYRRVMGKEIKFLLHFVKESKQDESGMPNNRFLAERTGGTYSTLKVQPAELEDSGVYFCASSLIGGAGSYNSPLHFGNGTRLTVT.